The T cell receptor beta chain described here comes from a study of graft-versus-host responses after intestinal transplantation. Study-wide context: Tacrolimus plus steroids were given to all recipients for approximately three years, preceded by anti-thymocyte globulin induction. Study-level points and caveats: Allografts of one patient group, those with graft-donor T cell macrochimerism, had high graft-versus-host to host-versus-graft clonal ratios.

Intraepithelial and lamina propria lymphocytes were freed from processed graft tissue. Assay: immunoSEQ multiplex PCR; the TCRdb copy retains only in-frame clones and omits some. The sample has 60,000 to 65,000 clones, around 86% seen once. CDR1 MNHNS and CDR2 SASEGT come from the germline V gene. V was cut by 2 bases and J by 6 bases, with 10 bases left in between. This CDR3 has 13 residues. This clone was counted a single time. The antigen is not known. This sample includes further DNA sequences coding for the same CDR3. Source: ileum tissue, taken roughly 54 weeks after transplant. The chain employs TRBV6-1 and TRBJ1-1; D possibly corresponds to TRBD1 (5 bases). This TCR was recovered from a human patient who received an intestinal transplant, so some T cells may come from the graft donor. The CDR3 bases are TGTGCCAGCAGTGAAAGCACAGGTTCTGAAGCTTTCTTT. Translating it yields CASSESTGSEAFF.